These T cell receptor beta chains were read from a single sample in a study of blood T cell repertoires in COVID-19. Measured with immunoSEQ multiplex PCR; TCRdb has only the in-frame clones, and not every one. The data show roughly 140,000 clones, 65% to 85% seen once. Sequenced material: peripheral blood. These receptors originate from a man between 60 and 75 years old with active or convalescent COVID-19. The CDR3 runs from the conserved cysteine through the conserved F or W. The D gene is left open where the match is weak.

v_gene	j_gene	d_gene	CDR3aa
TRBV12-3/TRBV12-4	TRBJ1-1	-	CASSVKGGTEAFF
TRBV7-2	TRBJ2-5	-	CASSLGRRGQFSETQYF
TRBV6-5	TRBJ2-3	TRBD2	CASGPRTSGHTQYF
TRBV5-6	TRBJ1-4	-	CASSPRAGGGYEKLFF
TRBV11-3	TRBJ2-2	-	CASSFRLTGELFF
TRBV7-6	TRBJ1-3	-	CASSSAGRSGNTIYF
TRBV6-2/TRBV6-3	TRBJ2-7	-	CASSEAGMENEQYF
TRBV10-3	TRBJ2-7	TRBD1	CAISDRSGGNEQYF
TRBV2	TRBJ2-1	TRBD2	CASSPRTSGYNEQFF
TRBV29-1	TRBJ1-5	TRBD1	CSVVGTGNQPQHF
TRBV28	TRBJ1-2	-	CASSQGHFYGYTF
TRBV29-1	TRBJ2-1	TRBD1	CSGGGQGEYNEQFF
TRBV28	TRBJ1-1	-	CASIAGNTEAFF
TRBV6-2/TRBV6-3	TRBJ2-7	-	CASSYSVRSYEQYF
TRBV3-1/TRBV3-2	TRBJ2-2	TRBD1	CASSHNRGRGELFF
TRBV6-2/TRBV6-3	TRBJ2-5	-	CASSNRWETQYF
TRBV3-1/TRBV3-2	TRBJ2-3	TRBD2	CASSHLGLAESTDTQYF
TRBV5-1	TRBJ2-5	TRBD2	CASSRGLVEETQYF
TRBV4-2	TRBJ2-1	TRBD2	CASSRRTREGGEQFF
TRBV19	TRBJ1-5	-	CASSSQGHQPQHF
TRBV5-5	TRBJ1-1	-	CASSPFLDMNTEAFF
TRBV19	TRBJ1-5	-	CASSLQYGGEQPQHF
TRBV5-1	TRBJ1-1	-	CASSLYSGVTEAFF
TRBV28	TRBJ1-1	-	CASSLIGRVNEAFF
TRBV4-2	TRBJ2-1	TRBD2	CASSQGVAGGNEQFF
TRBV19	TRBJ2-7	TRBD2	CASSVTLAGSYEQYF
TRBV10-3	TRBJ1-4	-	CAISETVTTNEKLFF
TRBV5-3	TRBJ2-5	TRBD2	CARSWTSGGQETQYF
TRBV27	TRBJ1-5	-	CASSFGGQPQHF
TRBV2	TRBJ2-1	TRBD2	CASSDSGSTYNEQFF
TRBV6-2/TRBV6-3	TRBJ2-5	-	CASSYSMDYQPENQETQYF
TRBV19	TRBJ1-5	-	CASRYLLGGDNQPQHF
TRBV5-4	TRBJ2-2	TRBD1	CASSFDRERGGELFF
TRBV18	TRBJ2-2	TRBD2	CASSVTSGRTGELFF
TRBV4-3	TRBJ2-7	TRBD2	CASSQFTSGSYEQYF
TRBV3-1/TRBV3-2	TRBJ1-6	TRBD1	CASRTRDRENSPLHF
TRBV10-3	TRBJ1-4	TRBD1	CAISERGTGDNEKLFF
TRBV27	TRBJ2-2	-	CASRAGQNTGELFF
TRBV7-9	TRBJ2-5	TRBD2	CASSLLAGEEETQYF
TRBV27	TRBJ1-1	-	CASSSTGLNTEAFF
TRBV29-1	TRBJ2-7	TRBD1	CSVGGQGVPGSSYEQYF
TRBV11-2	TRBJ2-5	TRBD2	CASSPWGGLAGRGETQYF
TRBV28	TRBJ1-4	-	CATGHYQGLNEKLFF
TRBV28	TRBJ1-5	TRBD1	CASSWDSNQPQHF
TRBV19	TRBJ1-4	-	CASSLDRVNEKLFF
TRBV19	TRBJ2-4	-	CASSNPIQGKNIQYF
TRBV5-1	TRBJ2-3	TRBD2	CASSLASGPSTDTQYF
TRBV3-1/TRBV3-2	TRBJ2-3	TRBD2	CASSPITGLAGPLGTDTQYF
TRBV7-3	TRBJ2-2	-	CASSEGVNTGELFF
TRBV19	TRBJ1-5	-	CASSYNSNQPQHF
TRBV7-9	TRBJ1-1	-	CASSPAGEGAEAFF